Below, 10 T cell receptor beta chains from the same sample are listed, as sequenced in a study of early T cells in non-severe SARS-CoV-2 infection. MiXCR, applied by TCRdb to the 5' RACE reads, yields one record per CDR3 protein. The table shows around 28,000 distinct CDR3 sequences, with around 4.2% occurring only once. What was sequenced was whole blood. These receptors all stem from an adult who was a healthcare worker with PCR-confirmed SARS-CoV-2 infection or an uninfected control (not recorded which).

This clonotype has a count of ten or more. The chain links TRBV12-3 or TRBV12-4 to TRBJ1-2; the D is unclear. This CDR3 spans 13 amino acids. V was cut by 7 bases and J by 8 bases, with 17 bases left in between. The CDR3 reads CASTPPSHGGYTF. The CDR3 coding sequence is TGTGCCAGCACCCCACCCTCCCACGGCGGCTACACCTTC.

This clonotype appeared many times. The rearrangement links TRBV7-7 to TRBJ1-5; no firm D call. The CDR3 runs 15 residues. CDR1 and CDR2 (germline): SSHAT, FNYEAQ (reference sequence). The V gene lost 5 bases and the J gene lost 1 base, with 12 bases spanning the gap. As DNA, the CDR3 is TGTGCCAGCAGCCCCCGTGGGGAAAGCAATCAGCCCCAGCATTTT. This gives the protein CASSPRGESNQPQHF.

The sample holds many counts of this clonotype. The chain has TRBV9 and TRBJ2-2, with 9 bases identical to TRBD2. Germline CDR1 SGDLS, CDR2 YYNGEE. V lost 2 bases and J lost 6; bases outside the gene matches: 5. The CDR3 has 15 residues. Here the CDR3 DNA reads TGTGCCAGCAGCGTTAGCGGGAGTTACGCCGGGGAGCTGTTTTTT. This codes for CASSVSGSYAGELFF.

A remark on this clonotype: Germline and junction disagree at one end, which may indicate a read error. The CDR3 coding sequence is TGTGCCAGCAGTTTATGGGTGGGGCGCACTGAAGTTTTCTTT. This gives the protein CASSLWVGRTEVFF. The rearrangement links TRBV28 to TRBJ1-1, with a possible D match to TRBD1 (5 bases). Germline-derived CDR1 and CDR2 are MDHEN and SYDVKM. The CDR3 has 14 residues.

Points on this clonotype: Possible read error: a much larger clone is one base away. The chain employs TRBV2 and TRBJ2-3, with a tentative D call TRBD2 (6 bases). The length of the CDR3 is 13 residues. From germline, CDR1 is SNHLY and CDR2 FYNNEI. V lost 4 bases, J lost 6 bases, and 11 bases lay in between. CDR3 loop: CASSGGDPDTQYF. CDR3 DNA sequence: TGTGCCAGCAGTGGGGGGGACCCGGATACGCAGTATTTT.

This clonotype was seen at least ten times. The chain has TRBV5-5 and TRBJ2-1; tentatively, D is TRBD2 (6 bases). Germline CDR1 and CDR2: SGHKS and YYEKEE (reference sequence). V shed 4 bases and J shed 0 bases, with 11 bases lying between them. The CDR3 has 15 residues. The CDR3 region is CASSLDGSSYNEQFF. In nucleotides, the CDR3 is TGTGCCAGCAGCCTGGACGGGAGCTCCTACAATGAGCAGTTCTTC.

By share, this clonotype ranks as medium-sized. This chain links TRBV7-8 with TRBJ2-7; 8 bases map to TRBD2. From germline, CDR1 is SGHVS and CDR2 FQNEAQ. The CDR3 totals 15 residues. V shed 4 bases, J shed 9 bases, and the junction held 14 bases outside the gene matches. In DNA, the CDR3 is TGTGCCAGCAGCTCGGGGGCTAGCGGGTCCTTATGGCAGTACTTC. Its translation is CASSSGASGSLWQYF.

This clonotype was picked up many times. The rearrangement links TRBV3-1 to TRBJ2-7; tentatively, D is TRBD2 (5 bases). The CDR3 runs 18 residues. V shed 0 bases and J shed 2 bases, with 20 bases lying between them. Germline CDR1 and CDR2: LGHDT and YNNKEL (reference sequence). Here the CDR3 DNA reads TGTGCCAGCAGCCAAGAAGGTGCGGGCTCCTTTCGGGCCTACGAGCAGTACTTC. It specifies CASSQEGAGSFRAYEQYF.

This clonotype was detected many times. V usage is TRBV7-3 and J usage is TRBJ2-5; D ambiguous. This CDR3 is 15 amino acids long. Germline CDR1 and CDR2: SGHTA and FQGTGA. The V gene lost 5 bases and the J gene lost 2 bases, with 15 bases spanning the gap. The CDR3 protein is CASSLGPSLQETQYF. CDR3 bases: TGTGCCAGCAGCCTTGGTCCCAGCTTACAAGAGACCCAGTACTTC.

Many counts were recorded for this clonotype. The chain employs TRBV5-1 and TRBJ2-1; tentatively, D is TRBD2 (5 bases). CDR1 SGHRS and CDR2 YFSETQ come from the germline V gene. The CDR3 extends over 14 amino acids. Trimming cost V 0 bases and J 5 bases, with 9 bases left between them. CDR3 protein: CASSLVAGDNEQFF. CDR3 in DNA: TGCGCCAGCAGCTTGGTGGCGGGTGACAATGAGCAGTTCTTC.